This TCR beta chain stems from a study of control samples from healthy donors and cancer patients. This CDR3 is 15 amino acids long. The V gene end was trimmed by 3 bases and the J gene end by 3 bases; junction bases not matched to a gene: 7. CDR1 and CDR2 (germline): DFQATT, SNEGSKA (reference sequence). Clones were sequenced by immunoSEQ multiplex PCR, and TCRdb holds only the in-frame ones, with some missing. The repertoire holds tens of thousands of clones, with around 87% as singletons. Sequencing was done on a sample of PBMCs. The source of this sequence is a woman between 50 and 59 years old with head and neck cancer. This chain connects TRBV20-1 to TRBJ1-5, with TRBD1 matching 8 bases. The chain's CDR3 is CSASKQGGNNQPQHF. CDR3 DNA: TGCAGTGCTAGTAAACAGGGGGGGAACAATCAGCCCCAGCATTTT.